This T cell receptor beta chain was captured by sequencing in a study of T-cell memory formation after mild COVID-19. Overall study: TCR clusters were mostly confined to one donor each. Study conclusions and caveats: Chiefly within CM and EM were the contracting CD4+ clones; CD8+ ones were within EMRA.

TCRdb re-called the 5' RACE reads with MiXCR, one entry per CDR3 protein. Among 400,000 to 500,000 distinct CDR3 sequences listed, roughly 18% were seen once. This clonotype was found a few times. What it binds is not known. Per germline, CDR1 LGHNA and CDR2 YNFKEQ. Trimming cost V 0 bases and J 7 bases, with 12 bases left between them. This CDR3 contains 15 residues. The TCR comes from a man aged 18 to 29 who had mild COVID-19 (a few samples of this study predate the infection). Cell type and time point are not known. The V and J genes are TRBV4-2 and TRBJ2-2; either TRBD1 or TRBD2 may supply D (6 bases each). The sample consisted of PBMCs or a T cell subset sorted from them (not recorded which). The DNA of the CDR3 is TGTGCCAGCAGCCAAGATAGGGGGGCCTACGGGGAGCTGTTTTTT. As protein: CASSQDRGAYGELFF.